The clone carrying this T cell receptor beta chain was seen a handful of times. The antigen is unknown. Time point described: week 23, last vaccination. What each vaccine dose contained was 300 ug of mutant IDH1 20-mer peptide, accompanied by topical imiquimod. This specimen belongs to a study of a mutant IDH1 vaccine in newly diagnosed glioma. Study at large: Across weeks 1, 3, 5, 7, 11, 15, 19 and 23, patients received a vaccination each time, eight in all. Study outcomes and limitations: In 85% to 95% of patients, immune responses induced by the vaccine occurred.

The germline V and J ends were trimmed by 0 bases and 6 bases, with 18 bases remaining between them. The CDR3 consists of 17 residues. Germline lookup yields CDR1 SGDLS and CDR2 YYNGEE. Clones were sequenced by immunoSEQ multiplex PCR, and TCRdb holds only the in-frame ones, with some missing. Of 35,000 to 55,000 clones in the sample, about 81% were seen once. This TCR derives from a woman under 30 with glioma. Some clones in this sample may be carry-over from other donors' samples. The chain carries TRBV9 and TRBJ2-2; D is uncertain. The material sequenced was PBMCs, taken from a glioma patient whose treatment included an IDH1 peptide vaccine. The CDR3 reads CASSVGVIAPGSGELFF. The CDR3 DNA reads TGTGCCAGCAGCGTAGGGGTTATCGCCCCCGGCTCCGGGGAGCTGTTTTTT. Full variable domain (rest looked up from reference TRBV9 and TRBJ2-2): DSGVTQTPKHLITATGQRVTLRCSPRSGDLSVYWYQQSLDQGLQFLIQYYNGEERAKGNILERFSAQQFPDLHSELNLSSLELGDSALYFCASSVGVIAPGSGELFFGEGSRLTVL.